These T cell receptor beta chains were read from a single sample in a study of blood T cell repertoires in COVID-19. TCRdb's copy holds only in-frame clones and misses some; the assay was immunoSEQ multiplex PCR. The top ten clones hold approximately 8% of a sample with 200,000 to 250,000 clones, approximately 84% of them seen once. Sequenced material: peripheral blood. Receptor source: a woman between 50 and 59 years old with active or convalescent COVID-19. The CDR3 runs from the conserved cysteine through the conserved F or W. D genes are given only for firm matches. For some rows the clone size is stated as once, few or many, or as a class when expanded; others skip it.

clone_size d_call j_call v_call cdr3_nt cdr3_aa
. . TRBJ1-3 TRBV6-5 TGTGCCAGCACCGAAAGATGGGGGCCTGGAAACACCATATATTTT CASTERWGPGNTIYF
. TRBD1 TRBJ1-2 TRBV7-2 TGTGCCAGCAGCTTAGAGGCGACAGGGGGGTCTGGCTACACCTTC CASSLEATGGSGYTF
. . TRBJ1-3 TRBV29-1 TGCAGCGTTGCCCGGGGAGTCTCTGGAAACACCATATATTTT CSVARGVSGNTIYF
. . TRBJ1-1 TRBV28 TGTGCCAGCAGGGTTGGAGGAACTGAGAACACTGAAGCTTTCTTT CASRVGGTENTEAFF
. . TRBJ2-7 TRBV5-4 TGTGCCAGCAGCTTGACTGGCTACGAGCAGTACTTC CASSLTGYEQYF
. TRBD1 TRBJ1-5 TRBV19 TGTGCCAGTAGTATCCGACAGGGGTATCAGCCCCAGCATTTT CASSIRQGYQPQHF
. . TRBJ1-2 TRBV7-9 TGTGCCAGCAGCTTAGCGGGGGGGCCTAACTATGGCTACACCTTC CASSLAGGPNYGYTF
. . TRBJ2-7 TRBV27 TGTGCCAGCAGAGACAGACGCGAGCAGTACTTT CASRDRREQYF
. . TRBJ2-7 TRBV11-2 TGTGCCAGCAGCCCCTGGGACAATTCCTACGAGCAGTACTTC CASSPWDNSYEQYF
few . TRBJ2-2 TRBV28 TGTGCCAGCAGTCGTAGACTGGGGAACACCGGGGAGCTGTTTTTT CASSRRLGNTGELFF
. TRBD1 TRBJ1-2 TRBV9 TGTGCCAGCAGCTTGGCCCCGGGACAGGGGGCTGGCGGCTACACCTTC CASSLAPGQGAGGYTF
once TRBD1 TRBJ2-7 TRBV7-6 TGTGCCAGCAGCTTAGGGGGGACAGGGGTCGCCGAGCAGTACTTC CASSLGGTGVAEQYF
. . TRBJ1-4 TRBV5-6 TGTGCCAGCAGCTTGGGGACAGCGGGAATTAAGAATGAAAAACTGTTTTTT CASSLGTAGIKNEKLFF
. . TRBJ1-2 TRBV2 TGTGCCAGCAGCCAACAGATTGATGGCTACACCTTC CASSQQIDGYTF
. . TRBJ1-4 TRBV6-6 TGTGCCAGCAGTTACAGCGCCAAGAGGGAAAAACTGTTTTTT CASSYSAKREKLFF
few . TRBJ1-1 TRBV2 TGTGCCAGCAGTGAACACTCGAACACTGAAGCTTTCTTT CASSEHSNTEAFF
. . TRBJ1-4 TRBV10-1 TGCGCCAGCACCCGGGGAAAACTGTTTTTT CASTRGKLFF
few . TRBJ2-2 TRBV11-1 TGTGCCAGCAGACGTGCTCGTAGCGGCGGGGAGCTGTTTTTT CASRRARSGGELFF
. TRBD2 TRBJ2-1 TRBV15 TGTGCCCCCCAGCGGCGGGAGGACTACAATGAGCAGTTCTTC CAPQRREDYNEQFF
. TRBD1 TRBJ2-7 TRBV6-5 TGTGCCAGCAGGACGACAGGGAACTCCGAGCAGTACTTC CASRTTGNSEQYF
. TRBD2 TRBJ2-1 TRBV3-1/TRBV3-2 TGTGCCAGCAGCCCACCTTGGGCTAGCGGTCACAATGAGCAGTTCTTC CASSPPWASGHNEQFF
. . TRBJ2-3 TRBV3-1/TRBV3-2 TGTGCCAGCAGCCAAGGGGTGGGGCTCACAGATACGCAGTATTTT CASSQGVGLTDTQYF
once . TRBJ1-3 TRBV14 TGTGCCAGCACCGCTCGGGGGGGCACCATATATTTT CASTARGGTIYF
. . TRBJ1-1 TRBV12-3/TRBV12-4 TGTGCCAGCAGCCTCTCCAACACTGAAGCTTTCTTT CASSLSNTEAFF
. TRBD2 TRBJ2-7 TRBV6-6 TGTGCCAGCAGGGGTTGGACTAGCGGGCTGTACGAGCAGTACTTC CASRGWTSGLYEQYF
. TRBD2 TRBJ2-5 TRBV6-4 TGTGCCAGCAGTGACTCCAGCGGGGGGCAAGAGACCCAGTACTTC CASSDSSGGQETQYF
. . TRBJ1-6 TRBV5-1 TGCGCCAGCAGCCCGAGCGGGGTATCCTATAATTCACCCCTCCACTTT CASSPSGVSYNSPLHF
. . TRBJ1-2 TRBV30 TGTGCCTGGAGTGTACGTGAGGGCTACACCTTC CAWSVREGYTF
. TRBD1 TRBJ1-6 TRBV28 TGTGCCAGCAGGAGGGACAGGAAATTCTCCTATAATTCACCCCTCCACTTT CASRRDRKFSYNSPLHF
few . TRBJ1-5 TRBV3-1/TRBV3-2 TGTGCCAGCAGCCAAGCGGCGGTCACCCCCCAGCCCCAGCATTTT CASSQAAVTPQPQHF
. TRBD1 TRBJ1-1 TRBV12-5 TGTGCTAGTGGCTTAGGGACAGGGGGAAGAACTGAAGCTTTCTTT CASGLGTGGRTEAFF
. TRBD1 TRBJ1-2 TRBV29-1 TGCAGCGTTGAAGCGGGACAGGTCGACTATGGCTACACCTTC CSVEAGQVDYGYTF
few TRBD1 TRBJ1-2 TRBV19 TGTGCCAGTAGCACTGGACAGGGGGCTGGGGACTATGGCTACACCTTC CASSTGQGAGDYGYTF
. . TRBJ1-1 TRBV2 TGTGCCAGAGACTCAGGGGCTGAAGCTTTCTTT CARDSGAEAFF
. TRBD2 TRBJ2-1 TRBV5-4 TGTGCCAGCAGCCCCCGGGGCGGGGGGGCCTACAATGAGCAGTTCTTC CASSPRGGGAYNEQFF
. TRBD1 TRBJ1-5 TRBV5-6 TGTGCCAGCAGCCGACAGGGGAGCAATCAGCCCCAGCATTTT CASSRQGSNQPQHF
. TRBD2 TRBJ2-5 TRBV10-3 TGTGCCATCAGTGTTGGAACGGGGGGAGGCCAAGAGACCCAGTACTTC CAISVGTGGGQETQYF
. . TRBJ1-6 TRBV5-1 TGCGCCAGCAGCTTGGCAGGGCGCGCGTTATCACCCCTCCACTTT CASSLAGRALSPLHF
. . TRBJ1-5 TRBV12-3/TRBV12-4 TGTGCCAGCGCCTGGGGCTGGGGTCAGCCCCAGCATTTT CASAWGWGQPQHF
. . TRBJ2-3 TRBV11-2 TGTGCCAGCAGCTTAGGGCGGTGGACAGATACGCAGTATTTT CASSLGRWTDTQYF
. . TRBJ1-6 TRBV7-9 TGTGCCAGCAGCTCGGGGGAGCGGAGAAATTCACCCCTCCACTTT CASSSGERRNSPLHF
. TRBD1 TRBJ1-2 TRBV12-3/TRBV12-4 TGTGCCAGCAGTAGGACAGGGCCGACTGGCTACACCTTC CASSRTGPTGYTF
few . TRBJ1-1 TRBV5-4 TGTGCCAGCAGCCCCGGGGACAACGAGAACACTGAAGCTTTCTTT CASSPGDNENTEAFF
. . TRBJ2-7 TRBV2 TGTGCCAGCAGTGAAGCAATAAAACGAGGGGGGGCCGAGCAGTACTTC CASSEAIKRGGAEQYF
. TRBD1 TRBJ1-2 TRBV19 TGTGCCAGTAGGGGGACAGGGGGAAATGGCTACACCTTC CASRGTGGNGYTF
. . TRBJ1-1 TRBV4-1 TGCGCCAGCAGCCAAGAGGACGCGGGGCGCCCCACTGAAGCTTTCTTT CASSQEDAGRPTEAFF
. TRBD2 TRBJ2-3 TRBV7-9 TGTGCCAGCAGCCGATCGGGACTAGCGGCCGATACGCAGTATTTT CASSRSGLAADTQYF
. TRBD1 TRBJ2-1 TRBV5-1 TGCGCCAGCAGCGTGGGACAGGGGGTTGTGGATGAGCAGTTCTTC CASSVGQGVVDEQFF
. . TRBJ1-2 TRBV7-9 TGTGCCAGCAGCCCGTCGTTAACTAATGGCTACACCTTC CASSPSLTNGYTF
. TRBD1 TRBJ2-3 TRBV28 TGTGCCAGCAGTTTATACAGGGGGCAGGGTACGCAGTATTTT CASSLYRGQGTQYF
. TRBD1 TRBJ1-1 TRBV6-4 TGTGCCAGCAGTGTCGCTCCGGCTACACAGGGGGCAGCGAACACTGAAGCTTTCTTT CASSVAPATQGAANTEAFF
. . TRBJ2-1 TRBV24-1 TGTGCCACCAGTGATTTGAAGGGGAATGAGCAGTTCTTC CATSDLKGNEQFF
. . TRBJ2-7 TRBV7-6 TGTGCCAGCAGTAAGGCCGGGACATTGGCCTACGAGCAGTACTTC CASSKAGTLAYEQYF